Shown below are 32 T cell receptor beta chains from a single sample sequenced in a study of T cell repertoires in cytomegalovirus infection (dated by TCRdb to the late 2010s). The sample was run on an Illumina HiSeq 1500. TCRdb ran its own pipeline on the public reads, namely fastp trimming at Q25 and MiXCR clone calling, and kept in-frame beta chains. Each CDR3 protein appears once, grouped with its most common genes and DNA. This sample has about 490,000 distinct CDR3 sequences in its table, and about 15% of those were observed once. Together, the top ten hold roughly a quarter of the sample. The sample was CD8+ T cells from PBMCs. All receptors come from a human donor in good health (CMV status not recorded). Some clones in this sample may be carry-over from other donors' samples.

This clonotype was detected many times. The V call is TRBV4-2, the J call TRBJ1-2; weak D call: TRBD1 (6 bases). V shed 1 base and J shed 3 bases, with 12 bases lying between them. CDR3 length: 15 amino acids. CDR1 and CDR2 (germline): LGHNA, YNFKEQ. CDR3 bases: TGTGCCAGCAGCCAAGGCACTGGGGGCTACTATGGCTACACCTTC. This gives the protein CASSQGTGGYYGYTF.

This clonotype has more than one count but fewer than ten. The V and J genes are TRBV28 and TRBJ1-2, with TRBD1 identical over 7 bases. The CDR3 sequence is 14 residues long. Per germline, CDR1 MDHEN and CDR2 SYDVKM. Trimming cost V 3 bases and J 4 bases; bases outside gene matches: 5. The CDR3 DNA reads TGTGCCAGCAGTTTCCCCGGGACAGCCTATGGCTACACCTTC. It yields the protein CASSFPGTAYGYTF.

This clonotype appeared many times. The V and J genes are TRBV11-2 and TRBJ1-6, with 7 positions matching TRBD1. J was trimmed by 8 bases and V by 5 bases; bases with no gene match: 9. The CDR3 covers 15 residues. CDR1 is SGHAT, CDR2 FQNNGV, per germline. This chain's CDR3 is CASSTGGGAHSPLHF. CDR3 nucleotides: TGTGCCAGCAGCACAGGAGGGGGCGCACATTCACCCCTCCACTTT.

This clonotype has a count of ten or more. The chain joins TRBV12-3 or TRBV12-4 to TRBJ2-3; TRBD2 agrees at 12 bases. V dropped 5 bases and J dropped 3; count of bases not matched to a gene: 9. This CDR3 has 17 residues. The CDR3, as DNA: TGTGCCAGCAGTCCGGGACTAGCGGGCTTGTCGACAGATACGCAGTATTTT. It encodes CASSPGLAGLSTDTQYF.

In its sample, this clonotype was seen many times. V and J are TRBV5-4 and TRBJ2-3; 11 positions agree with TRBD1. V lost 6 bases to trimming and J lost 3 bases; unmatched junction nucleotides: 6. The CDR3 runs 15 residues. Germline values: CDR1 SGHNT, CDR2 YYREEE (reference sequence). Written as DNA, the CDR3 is TGTGCCAGCACCTCCGGGACAGGGGGAACAGATACGCAGTATTTT. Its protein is CASTSGTGGTDTQYF.

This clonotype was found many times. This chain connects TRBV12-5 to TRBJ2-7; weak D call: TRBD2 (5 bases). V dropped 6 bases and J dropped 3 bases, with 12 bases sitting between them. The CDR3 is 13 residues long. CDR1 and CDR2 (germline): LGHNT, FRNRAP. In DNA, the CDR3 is TGTGCTAGTGGCCACGGACGGGGCTACGAGCAGTACTTC. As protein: CASGHGRGYEQYF.

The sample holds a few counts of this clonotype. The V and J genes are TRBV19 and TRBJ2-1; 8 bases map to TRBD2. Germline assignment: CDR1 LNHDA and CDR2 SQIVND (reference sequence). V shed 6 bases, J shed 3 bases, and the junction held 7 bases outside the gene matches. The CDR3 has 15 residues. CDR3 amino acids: CASSPRAGVYNEQFF. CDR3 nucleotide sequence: TGTGCCAGTAGCCCTAGAGCGGGGGTCTACAATGAGCAGTTCTTC.

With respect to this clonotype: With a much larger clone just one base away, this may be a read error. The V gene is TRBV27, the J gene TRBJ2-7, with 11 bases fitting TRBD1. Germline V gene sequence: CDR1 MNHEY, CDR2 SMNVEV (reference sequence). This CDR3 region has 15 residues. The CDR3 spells CASSGQGARSYVQYF. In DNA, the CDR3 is TGTGCCAGCAGCGGACAGGGGGCAAGATCCTACGTGCAGTACTTC.

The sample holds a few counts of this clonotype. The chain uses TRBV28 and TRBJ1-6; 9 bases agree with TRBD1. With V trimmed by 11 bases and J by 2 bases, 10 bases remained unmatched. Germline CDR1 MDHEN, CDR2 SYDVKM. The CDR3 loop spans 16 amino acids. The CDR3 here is CAGGTGHTPYNSPLHF. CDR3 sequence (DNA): TGTGCCGGGGGGACAGGGCATACTCCCTATAATTCACCCCTCCACTTT.

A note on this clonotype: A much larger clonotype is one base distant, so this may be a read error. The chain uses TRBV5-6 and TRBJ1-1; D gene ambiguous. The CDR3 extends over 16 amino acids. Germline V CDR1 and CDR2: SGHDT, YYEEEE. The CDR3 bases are TGTGCCGGCAGCTTGGACGGGGAGGGTATGAGCACTGAAGCTTTCTTT. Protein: CAGSLDGEGMSTEAFF.

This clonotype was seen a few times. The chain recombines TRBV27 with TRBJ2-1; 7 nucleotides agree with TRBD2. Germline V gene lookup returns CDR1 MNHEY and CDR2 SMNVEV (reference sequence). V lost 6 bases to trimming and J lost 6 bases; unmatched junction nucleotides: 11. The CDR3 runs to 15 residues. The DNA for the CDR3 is TGTGCCAGCAGCTCCGGACTAGTACTCGTCAATGAGCAGTTCTTC. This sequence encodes CASSSGLVLVNEQFF.

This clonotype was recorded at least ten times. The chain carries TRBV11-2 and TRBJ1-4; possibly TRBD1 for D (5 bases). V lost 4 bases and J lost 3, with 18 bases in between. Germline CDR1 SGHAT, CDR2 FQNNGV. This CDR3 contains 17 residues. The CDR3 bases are TGTGCCAGCAGCTCGGGACGCCTGGGAAGAGCTAATGAAAAACTGTTTTTT. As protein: CASSSGRLGRANEKLFF.

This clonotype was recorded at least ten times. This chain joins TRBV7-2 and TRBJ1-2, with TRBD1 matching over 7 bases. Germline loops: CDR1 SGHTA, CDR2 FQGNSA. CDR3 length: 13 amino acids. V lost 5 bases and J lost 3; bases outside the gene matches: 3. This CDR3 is CASSPGGYYGYTF. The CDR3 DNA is TGTGCCAGCAGCCCAGGGGGGTACTATGGCTACACCTTC.

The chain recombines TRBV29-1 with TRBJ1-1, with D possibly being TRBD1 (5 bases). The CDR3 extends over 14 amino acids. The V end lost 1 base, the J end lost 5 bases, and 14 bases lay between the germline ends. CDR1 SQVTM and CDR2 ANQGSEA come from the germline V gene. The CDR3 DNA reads TGCAGCGTTGAAGGGGCAGGGCGAGGGACTGAAGCTTTCTTT. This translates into CSVEGAGRGTEAFF.

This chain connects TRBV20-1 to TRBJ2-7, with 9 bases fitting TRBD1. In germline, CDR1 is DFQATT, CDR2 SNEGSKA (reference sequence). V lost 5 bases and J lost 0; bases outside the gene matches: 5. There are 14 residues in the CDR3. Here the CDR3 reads CSALDRGYSYEQYF. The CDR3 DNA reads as TGCAGTGCTCTGGACAGGGGCTACTCCTACGAGCAGTACTTC.

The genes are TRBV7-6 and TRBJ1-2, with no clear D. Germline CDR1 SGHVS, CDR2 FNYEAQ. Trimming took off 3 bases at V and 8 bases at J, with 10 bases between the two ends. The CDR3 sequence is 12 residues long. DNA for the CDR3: TGTGCCAGCAGCTTGTTACGGGAGGGCTACACCTTC. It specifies CASSLLREGYTF.

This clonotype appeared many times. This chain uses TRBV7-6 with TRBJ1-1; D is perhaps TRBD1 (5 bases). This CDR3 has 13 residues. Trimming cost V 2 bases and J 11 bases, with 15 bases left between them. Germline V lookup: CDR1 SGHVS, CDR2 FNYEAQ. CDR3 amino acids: CASSLLGGEGAFF. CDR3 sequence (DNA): TGTGCCAGCAGCTTACTGGGGGGAGAAGGGGCTTTCTTT.

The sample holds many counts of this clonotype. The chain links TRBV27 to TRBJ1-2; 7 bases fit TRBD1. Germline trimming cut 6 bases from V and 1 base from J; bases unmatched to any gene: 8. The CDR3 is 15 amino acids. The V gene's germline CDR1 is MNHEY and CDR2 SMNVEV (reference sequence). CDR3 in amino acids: CASRTGTADNYGYTF. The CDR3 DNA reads TGTGCCAGCAGAACTGGGACAGCGGATAACTATGGCTACACCTTC.

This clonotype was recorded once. This CDR3 reads CASTLEAGLGNQPQHF. Written as DNA, the CDR3 is TGTGCCAGTACCCTAGAAGCGGGACTGGGCAATCAGCCCCAGCATTTT. The chain is built from TRBV19 and TRBJ1-5, with a possible D match to TRBD1 (5 bases). Germline V gene sequence: CDR1 LNHDA, CDR2 SQIVND (reference sequence). CDR3 size: 16 residues. V was shortened by 7 bases and J by 2 bases, with 18 bases between the two germline ends.

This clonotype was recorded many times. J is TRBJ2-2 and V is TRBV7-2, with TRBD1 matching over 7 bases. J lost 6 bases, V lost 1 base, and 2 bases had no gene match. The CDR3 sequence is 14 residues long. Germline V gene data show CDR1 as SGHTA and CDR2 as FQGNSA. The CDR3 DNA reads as TGTGCCAGCAGCTTAGGAGGGGGCTCCGGGGAGCTGTTTTTT. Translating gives CASSLGGGSGELFF.

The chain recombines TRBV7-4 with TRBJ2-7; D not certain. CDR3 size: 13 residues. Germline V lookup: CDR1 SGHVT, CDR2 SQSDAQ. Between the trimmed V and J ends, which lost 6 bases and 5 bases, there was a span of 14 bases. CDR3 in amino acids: CASRLDPRDEQYF. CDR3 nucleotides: TGTGCCAGCAGACTTGATCCCCGGGACGAGCAGTACTTC. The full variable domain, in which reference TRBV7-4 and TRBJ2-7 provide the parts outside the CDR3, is GAGVSQSPRYKVAKRGRDVALRCDSISGHVTLYWYRQTLGQGSEVLTYSQSDAQRDKSGRPSGRFSAERPERSVSTLKIQRTEQGDSAVYLCASRLDPRDEQYFGPGTRLTVT.

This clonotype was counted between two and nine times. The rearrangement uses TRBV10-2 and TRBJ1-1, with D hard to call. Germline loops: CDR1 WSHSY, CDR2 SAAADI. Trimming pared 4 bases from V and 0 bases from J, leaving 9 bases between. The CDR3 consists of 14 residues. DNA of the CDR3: TGCGCCAGCAGTGCAACGATGCTGAACACTGAAGCTTTCTTT. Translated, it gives CASSATMLNTEAFF.

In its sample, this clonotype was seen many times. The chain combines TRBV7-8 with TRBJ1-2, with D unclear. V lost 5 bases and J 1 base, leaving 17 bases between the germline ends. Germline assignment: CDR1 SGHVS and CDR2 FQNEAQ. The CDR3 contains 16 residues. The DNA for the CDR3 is TGTGCCAGCAGCACCCCGACGGGATCTTTTAACTATGGCTACACCTTC. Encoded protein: CASSTPTGSFNYGYTF.

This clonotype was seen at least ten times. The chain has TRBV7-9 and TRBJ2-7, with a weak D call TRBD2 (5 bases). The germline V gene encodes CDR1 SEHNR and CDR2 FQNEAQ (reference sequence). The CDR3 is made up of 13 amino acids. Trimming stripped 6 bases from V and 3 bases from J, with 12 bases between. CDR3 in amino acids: CASRSGEGYEQYF. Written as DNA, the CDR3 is TGTGCCAGCAGATCCGGGGAAGGCTACGAGCAGTACTTC.

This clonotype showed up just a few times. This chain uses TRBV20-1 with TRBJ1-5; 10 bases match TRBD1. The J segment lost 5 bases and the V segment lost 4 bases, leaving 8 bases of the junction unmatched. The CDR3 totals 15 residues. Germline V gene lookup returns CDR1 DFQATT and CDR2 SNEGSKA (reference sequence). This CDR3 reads CSAKEPGQGYQPQHF. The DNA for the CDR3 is TGCAGTGCTAAAGAACCGGGACAGGGGTATCAGCCCCAGCATTTT.

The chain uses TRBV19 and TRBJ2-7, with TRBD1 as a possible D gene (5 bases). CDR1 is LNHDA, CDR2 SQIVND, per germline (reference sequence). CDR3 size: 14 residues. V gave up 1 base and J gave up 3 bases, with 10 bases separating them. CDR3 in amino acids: CASSIGGEHYEQYF. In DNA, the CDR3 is TGTGCCAGTAGTATAGGGGGCGAACACTACGAGCAGTACTTC.

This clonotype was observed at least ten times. In DNA, the CDR3 is TGTGCCAGCAGCCAACTAGCGGACCTGTACAATGAGCAGTTCTTC. It translates to CASSQLADLYNEQFF. This sequence joins TRBV14 and TRBJ2-1; 7 bases are shared with TRBD2. The V and J ends lost 2 bases and 4 bases, in that order; junction bases with no gene match: 5. CDR3 length: 15 amino acids. Per germline, CDR1 SGHDN and CDR2 FVKESK.

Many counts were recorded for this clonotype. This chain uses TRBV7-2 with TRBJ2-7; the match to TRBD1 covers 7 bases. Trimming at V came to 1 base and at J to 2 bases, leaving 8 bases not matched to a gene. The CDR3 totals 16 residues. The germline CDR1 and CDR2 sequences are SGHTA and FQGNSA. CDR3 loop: CASSLGGQEPPYEQYF. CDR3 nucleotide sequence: TGTGCCAGCAGCTTAGGAGGACAGGAGCCGCCCTACGAGCAGTACTTC.

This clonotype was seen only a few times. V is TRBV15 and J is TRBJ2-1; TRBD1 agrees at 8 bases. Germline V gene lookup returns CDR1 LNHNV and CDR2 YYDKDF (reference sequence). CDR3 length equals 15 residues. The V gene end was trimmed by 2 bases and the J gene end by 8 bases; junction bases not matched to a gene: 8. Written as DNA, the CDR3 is TGTGCCACCAGCAGACCCCGGGACAGGTTGGATGAGCAGTTCTTC. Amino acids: CATSRPRDRLDEQFF.

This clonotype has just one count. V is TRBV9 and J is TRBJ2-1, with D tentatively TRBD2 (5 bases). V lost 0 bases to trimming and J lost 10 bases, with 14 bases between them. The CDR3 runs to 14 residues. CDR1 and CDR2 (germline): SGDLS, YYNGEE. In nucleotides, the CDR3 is TGTGCCAGCAGCGTAGCCACTAGGAGAGTCGAGCAGTTCTTC. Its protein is CASSVATRRVEQFF.

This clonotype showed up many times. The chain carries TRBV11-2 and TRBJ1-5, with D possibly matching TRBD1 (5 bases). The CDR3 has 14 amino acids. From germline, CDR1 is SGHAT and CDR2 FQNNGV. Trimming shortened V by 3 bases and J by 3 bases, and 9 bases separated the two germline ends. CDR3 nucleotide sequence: TGTGCCAGCAGCTTGGGGGGGACCAATCAGCCCCAGCATTTT. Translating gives CASSLGGTNQPQHF.

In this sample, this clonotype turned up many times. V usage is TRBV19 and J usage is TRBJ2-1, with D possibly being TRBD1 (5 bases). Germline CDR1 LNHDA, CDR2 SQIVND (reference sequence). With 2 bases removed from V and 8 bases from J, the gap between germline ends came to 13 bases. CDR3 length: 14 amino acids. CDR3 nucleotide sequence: TGTGCCAGTAGTATACCCAGGCCAGGGTATGAGCAGTTCTTC. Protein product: CASSIPRPGYEQFF. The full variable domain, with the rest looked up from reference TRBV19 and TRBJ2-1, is DGGITQSPKYLFRKEGQNVTLSCEQNLNHDAMYWYRQDPGQGLRLIYYSQIVNDFQKGDIAEGYSVSREKKESFPLTVTSAQKNPTAFYLCASSIPRPGYEQFFGPGTRLTVL.